The T cell receptor beta chain described here comes from a study of blood T cell repertoires in COVID-19. Overall study: From the United States, Italy and Spain came samples of acute and convalescent COVID-19. The analysed material was cDNA or gDNA that came from T cells, B-cell-depleted T cells, or PBMCs.

This CDR3 region has 17 residues. V shed 1 base and J 3 bases; nucleotides not matched to a gene: 11. Per the germline V gene, CDR1 is KGHSH and CDR2 is LQKENI. In the authors' methods: The assay estimated nucleated cells by amplifying reference gene primers. This table comes from immunoSEQ multiplex PCR, and its TCRdb copy is limited to in-frame clones, with some not included. Clone size and the V and J calls come from that table; the DNA yielded D and trimming. The sample lists 300,000 to 400,000 clones; 86% were seen once. What was sequenced was PBMCs or T cells enriched from blood (not recorded which). The V and J genes are TRBV18 and TRBJ1-1, with TRBD1 matching over 7 bases. This clonotype was sampled from a middle-aged woman with acute COVID-19. CDR3 bases: TGTGCCAGCTCACCACTGGCAACCCCCACAGGGGACACTGAAGCTTTCTTT. Translated: CASSPLATPTGDTEAFF.